The next 32 T cell receptor beta chains were all read from a single sample in a study of cytomegalovirus exposure and HLA in healthy donors. It was with 60 Vbeta and 13 Jbeta primers that the PCR ran. This table comes from immunoSEQ multiplex PCR, and its TCRdb copy is limited to in-frame clones, with some not included. The sample has approximately 130,000 clones, roughly 83% seen once. The sample comprised PBMCs. These receptors were taken from a girl aged 2-10 years in good health and CMV-seronegative.

The chain links TRBV5-1 to TRBJ1-2; D is possibly TRBD1 (5 bases). Trimming pared 4 bases from V and 4 bases from J, leaving 8 bases between. The CDR3 is 12 amino acids. From germline, CDR1 is SGHRS and CDR2 YFSETQ. This chain's CDR3 is CASSQGLYGYTF. In nucleotides, the CDR3 is TGCGCCAGCAGCCAGGGACTCTATGGCTACACCTTC.

The gene calls are TRBV2 and TRBJ2-3, with 8 bases matching TRBD1. The junction had 10 bases not matched to a gene; V was cut back by 3 bases and J by 2 bases. Germline V gives CDR1 SNHLY, CDR2 FYNNEI. The CDR3 has 17 residues. The CDR3 is CASSEGQVLQITDTQYF. The CDR3 DNA follows: TGTGCCAGCAGTGAGGGACAGGTCCTTCAAATCACAGATACGCAGTATTTT.

This chain connects TRBV27 to TRBJ2-5; 10 bases are a match to TRBD1. Matching the DNA end better, TRBJ2-7 makes the J call doubtful. Germline V gene sequence: CDR1 MNHEY, CDR2 SMNVEV (reference sequence). The CDR3 totals 14 residues. CDR3 sequence reads: CAVGGQGISYEQYF. As DNA, the CDR3 is TGTGCCGTCGGGGGACAGGGGATTTCCTACGAGCAGTACTTC.

J is TRBJ2-7 and V is TRBV2; 7 nucleotides line up with TRBD1. Trimming took 5 bases from V and 5 from J; bases not matched to a gene: 9. Germline V gene data show CDR1 as SNHLY and CDR2 as FYNNEI. This CDR3 region has 14 residues. As DNA, the CDR3 is TGTGCCAGCAGTCCACTGACAGGGTACCACGAGCAGTACTTC. Residues: CASSPLTGYHEQYF. The variable domain in full, completed from reference TRBV2 and TRBJ2-7, reads EPEVTQTPSHQVTQMGQEVILRCVPISNHLYFYWYRQILGQKVEFLVSFYNNEISEKSEIFDDQFSVERPDGSNFTLKIRSTKLEDSAMYFCASSPLTGYHEQYFGPGTRLTVT.

The chain couples TRBV6-5 to TRBJ2-7; perhaps TRBD1 as D (6 bases). The germline V gene encodes CDR1 MNHEY and CDR2 SVGAGI. This CDR3 contains 13 residues. Deletions cut 6 bases from V and 7 bases from J, with 16 bases between. The CDR3, as DNA: TGTGCCAGCAGCCGCGGACAGACGGGAGAGCAGTACTTC. Translation gives CASSRGQTGEQYF.

J is TRBJ2-6 and V is TRBV19, with 8 bases aligning to TRBD1. The J segment lost 3 bases and the V segment lost 6 bases, leaving 16 bases of the junction unmatched. This CDR3 has 19 residues. Germline V gene data show CDR1 as LNHDA and CDR2 as SQIVND (reference sequence). The CDR3 DNA follows: TGTGCCAGTAGCACACGGACAGGGATGTGGTTAGGTGGGGCCAACGTCCTGACTTTC. Amino acids: CASSTRTGMWLGGANVLTF.

J is TRBJ2-1 and V is TRBV2; possible D gene TRBD2, 5 bases. In germline, CDR1 is SNHLY, CDR2 FYNNEI. V shed 1 base and J shed 5 bases, with 9 bases lying between them. The CDR3 is made up of 14 amino acids. In DNA form, the CDR3 reads TGTGCCAGCAGTGAAGTGAGGGCCAACAATGAGCAGTTCTTC. Translation: CASSEVRANNEQFF.

The gene calls are TRBV5-1 and TRBJ2-7; 7 nucleotides agree with TRBD1. CDR1 SGHRS and CDR2 YFSETQ come from the germline V gene. V was clipped by 5 bases and J by 3 bases; unmatched bases: 5. CDR3 length: 13 residues. The CDR3 sequence is CASSTGESYEQYF. DNA for the CDR3: TGCGCCAGCAGTACAGGGGAAAGCTACGAGCAGTACTTC. The full variable domain, its missing parts supplied by reference TRBV5-1 and TRBJ2-7, is KAGVTQTPRYLIKTRGQQVTLSCSPISGHRSVSWYQQTPGQGLQFLFEYFSETQRNKGNFPGRFSGRQFSNSRSEMNVSTLELGDSALYLCASSTGESYEQYFGPGTRLTVT.

The rearrangement joins TRBV7-8 to TRBJ2-7, with TRBD1 as a possible D gene (5 bases). Germline V gene sequence: CDR1 SGHVS, CDR2 FQNEAQ. V lost 4 bases and J 1 base, leaving 20 bases between the germline ends. The CDR3 covers 17 residues. In DNA form, the CDR3 reads TGTGCCAGCAGCTCAACCTCGCAGGGCGCCGAATCCTACGAGCAGTACTTC. Residues: CASSSTSQGAESYEQYF.

The rearrangement uses TRBV7-8 and TRBJ2-3; the match to TRBD2 covers 7 bases. The CDR3 length is 14 residues. Germline trimming cut 0 bases from V and 3 bases from J; bases unmatched to any gene: 0. Germline CDR1 reads SGHVS; CDR2 reads FQNEAQ. This CDR3 reads CASSLAGGTDTQYF. The CDR3 DNA sequence: TGTGCCAGCAGCTTAGCGGGGGGGACAGATACGCAGTATTTT.

Regarding this clone: Sequence at one end of the junction differs from germline and may be a read error. The chain recombines TRBV7-8 with TRBJ2-5; perhaps TRBD2 as D (6 bases). The CDR3 spans 12 residues. Looked up from germline, CDR1 is SGHVS and CDR2 is FQNEAQ. The CDR3 loop reads CASSLARETQYF. The CDR3 DNA is TGTGCCAGCAGCCTAGCGAGGGAGACCCAGTACTTC.

The genes are TRBV14 and TRBJ2-1, with TRBD1 matching over 9 bases. CDR3 length: 16 residues. Germline assignment: CDR1 SGHDN and CDR2 FVKESK. J gave up 7 bases and V 1 base, and 8 bases lay outside the gene matches. CDR3 nucleotides: TGTGCCAGCAGCCAAGGTTACAGGGGGCGCGGGAATGAGCAGTTCTTC. It encodes CASSQGYRGRGNEQFF.

The CDR3: CASSARWGNTEAFF. In nucleotides, the CDR3 is TGTGCCAGCAGTGCACGTTGGGGCAACACTGAAGCTTTCTTT. This chain uses TRBV27 with TRBJ1-1; D may be TRBD1 (5 bases). This CDR3 has 14 residues. Per the germline V gene, CDR1 is MNHEY and CDR2 is SMNVEV (reference sequence). V lost 5 bases and J lost 2, with 12 bases in between.

This clone has a single count. The J gene is TRBJ2-5, the V gene TRBV7-2; D is ambiguous. TRBJ2-7 matches the DNA end more closely, so the J call is doubtful. The CDR3 is 13 amino acids. Germline CDR1 is SGHTA and CDR2 is FQGNSA. CDR3 bases: TGTGCCAGCAGCTTCCGAATCGACTACGAGCAGTACTTC. This sequence encodes CASSFRIDYEQYF.

The rearrangement joins TRBV5-4 to TRBJ1-5; no clear D gene. Looked up from germline, CDR1 is SGHNT and CDR2 is YYREEE (reference sequence). The germline V and J ends were trimmed by 0 bases and 6 bases, with 7 bases remaining between them. The CDR3 spans 13 residues. The CDR3 sequence is CASSLEGGQPQHF. CDR3 sequence (DNA): TGTGCCAGCAGCTTGGAAGGAGGTCAGCCCCAGCATTTT.

Regarding this clone: Other DNA sequences in this sample translate to the same CDR3. V gene TRBV19 combines with J gene TRBJ2-7; 8 positions agree with TRBD1. V lost 3 bases to trimming and J lost 3 bases; unmatched junction nucleotides: 4. The germline V gene has CDR1 LNHDA and CDR2 SQIVND (reference sequence). This CDR3 spans 14 amino acids. The CDR3 is CASSIGTGSYEQYF. The DNA of the CDR3 is TGTGCCAGTAGTATCGGGACAGGTAGCTACGAGCAGTACTTC.

This clone was counted between two and nine times. The V call is TRBV6-5, the J call TRBJ1-4; 10 positions match TRBD1. The germline CDR1 and CDR2 sequences are MNHEY and SVGAGI. J was trimmed by 7 bases and V by 5 bases; bases with no gene match: 7. CDR3 length equals 15 residues. In nucleotides, the CDR3 is TGTGCCAGCAGTCGGTCCGGGACAGGGGCTGAAAAACTGTTTTTT. Amino acids: CASSRSGTGAEKLFF.

V and J are TRBV6-5 and TRBJ2-6, with D tentatively TRBD1 (5 bases). V dropped 2 bases and J dropped 2 bases, with 7 bases sitting between them. Germline V CDR1 and CDR2: MNHEY, SVGAGI. The CDR3 is 15 amino acids. The CDR3: CASSYGRAGANVLTF. The CDR3 nucleotides are TGTGCCAGCAGTTACGGCAGGGCTGGGGCCAACGTCCTGACTTTC.

The genes are TRBV30 and TRBJ2-3; D is undetermined. CDR3 size: 13 residues. Germline V gene sequence: CDR1 GTSNPN, CDR2 SVGIG (reference sequence). The V and J ends lost 4 bases and 0 bases respectively, with 8 bases between them. The CDR3 DNA reads TGTGCCTGGACTTCAGTGAGCACAGATACGCAGTATTTT. As protein: CAWTSVSTDTQYF.

The gene calls are TRBV10-3 and TRBJ2-3; D remains ambiguous. The germline V gene has CDR1 ENHRY and CDR2 SYGVKD. CDR3 length: 15 residues. Trimming removed 3 bases at V and 0 bases at J, with 10 bases between. The CDR3 spells CAISERVGSTDTQYF. CDR3 coding DNA: TGTGCCATCAGTGAAAGAGTTGGTAGCACAGATACGCAGTATTTT.

With respect to this clone: Other DNA sequences of this sample code for an identical CDR3. This rearrangement joins TRBV6-1 to TRBJ2-3; 9 nucleotides agree with TRBD2. The CDR3 consists of 14 residues. Trimming removed 2 bases from V and 9 bases from J; junction bases left unmatched: 6. CDR1 and CDR2 (germline): MNHNS, SASEGT. The CDR3 reads CASSEPGTSLTQYF. The CDR3 DNA sequence: TGTGCCAGCAGTGAACCCGGGACTAGCCTGACGCAGTATTTT.

In its sample, this clone was seen once. This CDR3 reads CASKTGVPTYEQYF. The CDR3 nucleotides read TGTGCCAGCAAAACAGGGGTCCCTACCTACGAGCAGTACTTC. The chain is built from TRBV28 and TRBJ2-7; 7 bases are a match to TRBD1. Germline V lookup: CDR1 MDHEN, CDR2 SYDVKM. J gave up 2 bases and V 7 bases, and 8 bases lay outside the gene matches. The CDR3 runs 14 residues.

The rearrangement uses TRBV19 and TRBJ2-1, with 8 bases matching TRBD2. The germline CDR1 and CDR2 sequences are LNHDA and SQIVND (reference sequence). Trimming at V came to 2 bases and at J to 9 bases, leaving 6 bases not matched to a gene. The CDR3 consists of 14 residues. CDR3 nucleotides: TGTGCCAGTAGTATAAGGCCGGGGGGGAGTGAGCAGTTCTTC. It is translated as CASSIRPGGSEQFF.

The chain employs TRBV28 and TRBJ1-5, with D unclear. This CDR3 is built from 12 residues. Germline V gene data show CDR1 as MDHEN and CDR2 as SYDVKM. Trimming pared 7 bases from V and 5 bases from J, leaving 9 bases between. The CDR3 DNA reads TGTGCCAGCAATCACGGGGATCAGCCCCAGCATTTT. Encoded protein: CASNHGDQPQHF.

V and J are TRBV30 and TRBJ2-5, with TRBD2 matching over 9 bases. Germline V CDR1 and CDR2: GTSNPN, SVGIG (reference sequence). V gave up 0 bases and J gave up 2 bases; unmatched junction bases: 10. The CDR3 is made up of 17 amino acids. CDR3 amino acids: CAWSVGVSGGLQETQYF. CDR3 sequence (DNA): TGTGCCTGGAGTGTAGGGGTTAGCGGGGGACTACAAGAGACCCAGTACTTC.

V and J are TRBV20-1 and TRBJ2-5; D is unresolved. Between the trimmed V and J ends, which lost 5 bases and 6 bases, there was a span of 7 bases. In germline, CDR1 is DFQATT, CDR2 SNEGSKA (reference sequence). The CDR3 sequence is 10 residues long. The CDR3 region has the DNA TGCAGTGCTGCGAGGAAGACCCAGTACTTC. Amino acid sequence: CSAARKTQYF.

V is TRBV25-1 and J is TRBJ1-1; no definite D call. The CDR3 extends over 13 amino acids. V was clipped by 3 bases and J by 4 bases, with 9 bases between them. Germline V gene data show CDR1 as MGHDK and CDR2 as SYGVNS. The CDR3 is CASSDPTFTEAFF. The CDR3 coding sequence is TGTGCCAGCAGTGACCCAACTTTCACTGAAGCTTTCTTT.

The genes are TRBV7-2 and TRBJ2-3; TRBD1 agrees at 8 bases. Losses at the gene ends were 3 bases for V and 0 bases for J; bases not matched to a gene: 2. The CDR3 is made up of 15 amino acids. Per germline, CDR1 SGHTA and CDR2 FQGNSA. The CDR3 loop reads CASSFDRGSTDTQYF. DNA of the CDR3: TGTGCCAGCAGCTTTGACAGGGGTAGCACAGATACGCAGTATTTT.

The J gene is TRBJ1-1, the V gene TRBV30, with 7 bases lining up with TRBD1. The CDR3 covers 11 residues. The J segment lost 6 bases and the V segment lost 5 bases, leaving 3 bases of the junction unmatched. CDR1 and CDR2 (germline): GTSNPN, SVGIG (reference sequence). CDR3: CAWDRVAEAFF. CDR3 bases: TGTGCCTGGGACAGGGTAGCTGAAGCTTTCTTT.

The genes are TRBV27 and TRBJ1-2; possibly TRBD1 for D (6 bases). CDR3 length equals 15 residues. From germline, CDR1 is MNHEY and CDR2 SMNVEV (reference sequence). Trimming left V 5 bases short and J 2 bases short, with 15 bases between. The CDR3 region has the DNA TGTGCCAGCAGTCCGCTGGACAGCCTGAACTATGGCTACACCTTC. It codes for CASSPLDSLNYGYTF.

This clone was detected once. V usage is TRBV9 and J usage is TRBJ1-1, with 7 bases aligning to TRBD1. Germline V gene sequence: CDR1 SGDLS, CDR2 YYNGEE. The CDR3 totals 14 residues. V lost 4 bases to trimming and J lost 0 bases; unmatched junction nucleotides: 3. The CDR3 loop reads CASSMTGMNTEAFF. CDR3 bases: TGTGCCAGCAGCATGACAGGGATGAACACTGAAGCTTTCTTT.

This clone was seen once. V gene TRBV5-1 combines with J gene TRBJ2-1, with 8 bases lining up with TRBD1. The CDR3 sequence is 13 residues long. Looked up from germline, CDR1 is SGHRS and CDR2 is YFSETQ. J lost 0 bases, V lost 8 bases, and 1 base had no gene match. The CDR3 nucleotides are TGCGCCAGTACAGGGGGCTCCTACAATGAGCAGTTCTTC. The encoded protein is CASTGGSYNEQFF. Combining the CDR3 with reference TRBV5-1 and TRBJ2-1 gives the whole variable domain KAGVTQTPRYLIKTRGQQVTLSCSPISGHRSVSWYQQTPGQGLQFLFEYFSETQRNKGNFPGRFSGRQFSNSRSEMNVSTLELGDSALYLCASTGGSYNEQFFGPGTRLTVL.